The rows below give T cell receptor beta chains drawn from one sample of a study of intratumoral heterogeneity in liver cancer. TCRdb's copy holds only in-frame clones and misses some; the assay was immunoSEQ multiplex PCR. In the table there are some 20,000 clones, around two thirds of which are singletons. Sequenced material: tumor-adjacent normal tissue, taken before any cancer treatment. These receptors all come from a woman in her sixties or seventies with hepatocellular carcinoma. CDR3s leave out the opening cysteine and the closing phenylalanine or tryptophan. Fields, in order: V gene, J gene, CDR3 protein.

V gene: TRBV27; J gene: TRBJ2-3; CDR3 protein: ASSLSDRGRTDTQY
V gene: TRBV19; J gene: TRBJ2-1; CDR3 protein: ASRLAGGDNEQF
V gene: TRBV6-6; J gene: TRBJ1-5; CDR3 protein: ASIDGNSNQPQH
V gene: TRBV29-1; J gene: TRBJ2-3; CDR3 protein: SVGGARDTQY
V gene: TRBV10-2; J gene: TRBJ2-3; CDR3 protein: ASSESAGTSTDTQY
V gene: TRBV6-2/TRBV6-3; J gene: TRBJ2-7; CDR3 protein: ASSLAGVWNEQY
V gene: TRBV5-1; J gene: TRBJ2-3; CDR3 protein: ASSPGLSTDTQY
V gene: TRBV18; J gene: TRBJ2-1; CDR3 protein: ASSREGLSYNEQF
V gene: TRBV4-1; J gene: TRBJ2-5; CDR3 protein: ASSQDRVNGWASGGIETQY
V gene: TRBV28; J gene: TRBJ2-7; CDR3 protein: ASSSSDTSLEQY
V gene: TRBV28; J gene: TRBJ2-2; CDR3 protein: ASRVETGELF
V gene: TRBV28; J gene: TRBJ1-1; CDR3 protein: ASSFAAGTEAF
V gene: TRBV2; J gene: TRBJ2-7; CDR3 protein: ASIQGLAASYEQY
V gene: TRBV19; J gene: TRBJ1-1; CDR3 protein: ASREPTTSTNTEAF
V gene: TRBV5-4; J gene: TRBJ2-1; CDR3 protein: ASSLGSGGPGNEQF
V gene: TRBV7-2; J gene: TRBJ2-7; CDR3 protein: ASSSASGRYEQY
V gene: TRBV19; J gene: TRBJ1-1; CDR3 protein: ASIKGQGARSTEAF
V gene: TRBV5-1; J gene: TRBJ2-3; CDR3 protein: ASSGGTRSSTDTQY
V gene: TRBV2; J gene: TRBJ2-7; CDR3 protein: ASSAPFKYEQY
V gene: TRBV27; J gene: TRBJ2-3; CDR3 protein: ASSLRQGSSNSTDTQY
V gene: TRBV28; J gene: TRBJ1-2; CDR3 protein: ASSQRGGRYGYT
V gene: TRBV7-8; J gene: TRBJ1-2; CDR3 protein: ASSLSGQGDYGYT
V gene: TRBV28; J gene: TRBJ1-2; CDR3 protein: ASSLGAGRGYT
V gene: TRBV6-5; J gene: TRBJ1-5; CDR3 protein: ASRRTGVRPQH
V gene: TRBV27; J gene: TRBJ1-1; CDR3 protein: ASSDRVNTEAF
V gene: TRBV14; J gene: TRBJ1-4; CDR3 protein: ASSQDWDGVREKLF
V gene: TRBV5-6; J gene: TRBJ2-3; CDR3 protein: ASSLYRGPSTDTQY
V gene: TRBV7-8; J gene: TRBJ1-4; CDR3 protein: ASSFGGGGEKLF